Presented here are 7 T cell receptor beta chains from one specimen sequenced in a study of shared clonotypes between healthy human individuals. Generated by immunoSEQ multiplex PCR, the TCRdb table keeps only in-frame clones and is missing some. The sample lists some 1 million clones; 70% to 80% were seen once. Material for sequencing was memory CD4+ T cells sorted from blood. Indicated subset: CD45RA-negative fraction. The receptors here all came from a man between 18 and 29 years old in good health.

This clone was detected only a few times. The chain carries TRBV9 and TRBJ2-7; TRBD1 matches 10 bases. Looked up from germline, CDR1 is SGDLS and CDR2 is YYNGEE. The CDR3 runs to 16 residues. Unmatched junction bases numbered 6, after V lost 3 bases and J lost 0 bases. The CDR3 region is CASSAGQGLTSYEQYF. In DNA, the CDR3 is TGTGCCAGCAGCGCGGGACAGGGGTTAACCTCCTACGAGCAGTACTTC.

This sequence joins TRBV2 and TRBJ1-1; 7 bases map to TRBD1. Germline V lookup: CDR1 SNHLY, CDR2 FYNNEI. The ends lost 5 bases at V and 1 base at J; junction bases unmatched: 7. The CDR3 length is 15 residues. CDR3 coding DNA: TGTGCCAGCAGTCGGGACAGCGGACCGAACACTGAAGCTTTCTTT. Translating it yields CASSRDSGPNTEAFF.

This clone was counted only a few times. The rearrangement joins TRBV10-1 to TRBJ1-1; the D gene is possibly TRBD1 (5 bases). The V and J ends lost 0 bases and 0 bases respectively, with 8 bases between them. The V gene's germline CDR1 is WNHNN and CDR2 SYGVQD (reference sequence). The CDR3 spans 15 residues. CDR3 DNA: TGCGCCAGCAGTGAGTCTAGGGGCTTGAACACTGAAGCTTTCTTT. It translates to CASSESRGLNTEAFF.

This chain joins TRBV28 and TRBJ2-7; TRBD1 matches 7 bases. This CDR3 comprises 13 residues. Germline V gives CDR1 MDHEN, CDR2 SYDVKM. J gave up 3 bases and V 5 bases, and 4 bases lay outside the gene matches. CDR3 nucleotides: TGTGCCAGCAGTAAGGGACAGAGCTACGAGCAGTACTTC. Translated, it gives CASSKGQSYEQYF. Supplemented by reference TRBV28 and TRBJ2-7, the full variable domain reads DVKVTQSSRYLVKRTGEKVFLECVQDMDHENMFWYRQDPGLGLRLIYFSYDVKMKEKGDIPEGYSVSREKKERFSLILESASTNQTSMYLCASSKGQSYEQYFGPGTRLTVT.

The V and J genes are TRBV14 and TRBJ1-6, with a tentative D call TRBD1 (6 bases). From germline, CDR1 is SGHDN and CDR2 FVKESK. V was clipped by 6 bases and J by 5 bases, with 14 bases between them. The length of the CDR3 is 15 residues. CDR3 loop: CASRLDSANNSPLHF. CDR3 sequence (DNA): TGTGCCAGCAGACTGGACAGCGCCAATAATTCACCCCTCCACTTT.

The chain uses TRBV7-2 and TRBJ1-1, with D hard to call. V shed 0 bases and J shed 0 bases, with 8 bases lying between them. CDR1 is SGHTA, CDR2 FQGNSA, per germline. This CDR3 region has 15 residues. The chain's CDR3 is CASSLAETVNTEAFF. The CDR3 region has the DNA TGTGCCAGCAGCTTAGCAGAGACGGTGAACACTGAAGCTTTCTTT.

This chain uses TRBV5-1 with TRBJ2-2; 10 nucleotides align to TRBD2. The germline gives CDR1 SGHRS, CDR2 YFSETQ. Trimming at V came to 0 bases and at J to 3 bases, leaving 8 bases not matched to a gene. CDR3 size: 18 residues. CDR3 in DNA: TGCGCCAGCAGCTTGGAGTCTAGCGGGGGCCTCGACACCGGGGAGCTGTTTTTT. Its translation is CASSLESSGGLDTGELFF. The full variable domain, completed using reference TRBV5-1 and TRBJ2-2, is KAGVTQTPRYLIKTRGQQVTLSCSPISGHRSVSWYQQTPGQGLQFLFEYFSETQRNKGNFPGRFSGRQFSNSRSEMNVSTLELGDSALYLCASSLESSGGLDTGELFFGEGSRLTVL.